A single TCR beta chain is shown here with its context. The data belong to a study of blood T cell repertoires in COVID-19. Study background: Sample material is recorded as cDNA or gDNA derived from T cells, B-cell-depleted T cells, or PBMCs.

Trimming took off 3 bases at V and 8 bases at J, with 17 bases between the two ends. Germline loops: CDR1 SNHLY, CDR2 FYNNEI. This CDR3 is built from 15 residues. TCRdb's table, derived via immunoSEQ multiplex PCR, lists solely in-frame clones and lacks some. The data contain hundreds of thousands of clones, 85% of them singletons. The sequence came from a man in his forties or fifties with COVID-19, enrolled during active disease. V usage is TRBV2 and J usage is TRBJ1-5; D possibly corresponds to TRBD1 (5 bases). The source material was peripheral blood. The CDR3 loop is CASSDRGRAGEPQHF. CDR3 in DNA: TGTGCCAGCAGTGATCGGGGCAGGGCGGGAGAGCCCCAGCATTTT.